The next 22 T cell receptor beta chains were all read from a single sample in a study of T cells in Graves' hyperthyroidism and ophthalmopathy. Authors of the study amplified TCR beta CDR3 regions from RNA transcripts. HTBI primers were the set used in a first-round RT-PCR of the TCR CDR3. TCRdb itself ran the multiplex PCR reads through MiXCR, one entry per CDR3 protein. This sample has some 570,000 distinct CDR3 sequences, with about a sixth found just once. The sequencing input was blood. These receptors were taken from a woman under 30 with Graves' ophthalmopathy.

The chain joins TRBV4-3 to TRBJ2-1; D gene unclear. V lost 1 base, J lost 2 bases, and 9 bases lay in between. Germline-derived CDR1 and CDR2 are LGHNA and YSLEER. CDR3 size: 15 residues. CDR3 in amino acids: CASSQGKPPYNEQFF. CDR3 DNA: TGCGCCAGCAGCCAAGGGAAACCCCCCTACAATGAGCAGTTCTTC.

There are a few counts of this clonotype. CDR3 amino acids: CSAARDEQFF. CDR3 nucleotides: TGCAGTGCGGCCCGGGATGAGCAGTTCTTC. The gene calls are TRBV20-1 and TRBJ2-1; D gene unclear. The V end was cut by 6 bases, the J end by 8 bases, with 8 bases between. The CDR3 covers 10 residues. CDR1 is DFQATT, CDR2 SNEGSKA, per germline (reference sequence).

This clonotype was seen more than once but under ten times. This chain joins TRBV4-1 and TRBJ2-1, with TRBD2 matching over 10 bases. This CDR3 comprises 16 residues. Germline V gene lookup returns CDR1 MGHRA and CDR2 YSYEKL. V gave up 3 bases and J gave up 3 bases; unmatched junction bases: 5. This CDR3 reads CASSHPGTSVYNEQFF. The CDR3 coding sequence is TGCGCCAGCAGCCATCCCGGGACTAGCGTCTACAATGAGCAGTTCTTC.

This clonotype occurred many times. The chain links TRBV11-2 to TRBJ1-2; 7 positions match TRBD1. Germline loops: CDR1 SGHAT, CDR2 FQNNGV. Unmatched junction bases numbered 9, after V lost 4 bases and J lost 4 bases. There are 15 residues in the CDR3. CDR3 in DNA: TGTGCCAGCAGCTCCCGGGACAGCAACCTCTATGGCTACACCTTC. Protein: CASSSRDSNLYGYTF.

This clonotype was observed many times. This chain uses TRBV20-1 with TRBJ1-1; TRBD1 agrees at 7 bases. CDR1 and CDR2 (germline): DFQATT, SNEGSKA (reference sequence). J gave up 1 base and V 5 bases, and 7 bases lay outside the gene matches. This CDR3 is built from 14 residues. The CDR3 nucleotides are TGCAGTGCTTCGACAGGGAGGGCGAACACTGAAGCTTTCTTT. Its translation: CSASTGRANTEAFF.

This clonotype has at least ten counts. V gene TRBV2 combines with J gene TRBJ2-7; D possibly corresponds to TRBD1 (6 bases). CDR1 SNHLY and CDR2 FYNNEI come from the germline V gene. The CDR3 runs 14 residues. Deletions cut 3 bases from V and 2 bases from J, with 11 bases between. The CDR3 coding sequence is TGTGCCAGCAGTGAGACGACAGGAGCCTACGAGCAGTACTTC. This codes for CASSETTGAYEQYF. The entire variable domain, with the rest obtained from reference TRBV2 and TRBJ2-7, is as follows: EPEVTQTPSHQVTQMGQEVILRCVPISNHLYFYWYRQILGQKVEFLVSFYNNEISEKSEIFDDQFSVERPDGSNFTLKIRSTKLEDSAMYFCASSETTGAYEQYFGPGTRLTVT.

The rearrangement joins TRBV7-3 to TRBJ2-7; 7 nucleotides line up with TRBD2. The CDR3 is 14 residues long. Germline V CDR1 and CDR2: SGHTA, FQGTGA. As DNA, the CDR3 is TGTGCAGGTGTGGGGCTAGCGGATTCCTACGAGCAGTACTTC. It encodes CAGVGLADSYEQYF.

In this sample, this clonotype turned up many times. The chain carries TRBV20-1 and TRBJ2-3; 8 positions agree with TRBD2. Germline lookup yields CDR1 DFQATT and CDR2 SNEGSKA (reference sequence). The J segment lost 6 bases and the V segment lost 7 bases, leaving 6 bases of the junction unmatched. This CDR3 is 12 amino acids long. CDR3 loop: CSEVSGIDTQYF. CDR3 bases: TGCAGTGAGGTTAGCGGGATTGATACGCAGTATTTT.

This clonotype was seen many times. This chain uses TRBV6-1 with TRBJ1-1; possible D gene TRBD1, 5 bases. The CDR3 extends over 17 amino acids. V shed 6 bases and J shed 0 bases, with 20 bases lying between them. The V gene's germline CDR1 is MNHNS and CDR2 SASEGT. The CDR3 coding sequence is TGTGCCAGCAGGATAACGGGGGATAGGGCCATGAACACTGAAGCTTTCTTT. This translates into CASRITGDRAMNTEAFF.

This clonotype was recorded at least ten times. The chain carries TRBV12-3 or TRBV12-4 and TRBJ2-7; D is unclear. This CDR3 contains 14 residues. V gave up 5 bases and J gave up 2 bases, with 13 bases separating them. This chain's CDR3 is CASSTPGLAYEQYF. The DNA for the CDR3 is TGTGCCAGCAGTACCCCGGGCCTGGCCTACGAGCAGTACTTC.

This clonotype was seen at least ten times. The chain employs TRBV28 and TRBJ2-4; TRBD1 agrees at 8 bases. With V trimmed by 2 bases and J by 7 bases, 4 bases remained unmatched. Germline V CDR1 and CDR2: MDHEN, SYDVKM. The CDR3 spans 14 residues. The DNA for the CDR3 is TGTGCCAGCAGTTTACAGGGGGCAAGGAACATTCAGTACTTC. It is translated as CASSLQGARNIQYF.

This clonotype appeared many times. The chain couples TRBV29-1 to TRBJ2-7, with D possibly being TRBD1 or TRBD2 (5 bases each). Trimming removed 2 bases from V and 0 bases from J, with 11 bases in between. The CDR3 totals 14 residues. Looked up from germline, CDR1 is SQVTM and CDR2 is ANQGSEA. DNA of the CDR3: TGCAGCGTTGAAAGGGGAGACAACTCCTACGAGCAGTACTTC. Encoded protein: CSVERGDNSYEQYF.

This clonotype was seen at least ten times. The CDR3 here is CASRAGLARYNEQFF. The CDR3 DNA reads as TGTGCCAGCAGAGCGGGACTAGCGAGATACAATGAGCAGTTCTTC. V gene TRBV28 combines with J gene TRBJ2-1; 10 nucleotides line up with TRBD2. With 6 bases clipped from V and 4 bases from J, the junction kept 6 bases outside the gene matches. The CDR3 spans 15 residues. The germline V gene has CDR1 MDHEN and CDR2 SYDVKM.

This clonotype was counted at least ten times. The rearrangement joins TRBV11-3 to TRBJ1-1; tentative D call: TRBD1 (5 bases). There are 18 residues in the CDR3. From germline, CDR1 is SGHNT and CDR2 YENEEA. Trimming removed 7 bases from V and 8 bases from J, with 32 bases in between. The CDR3 nucleotides read TGTGCCAGCATAAGAAGGTTCCCGCGATGGGGGGAGGTGAGCGAAGCTTTCTTT. Protein product: CASIRRFPRWGEVSEAFF.

The table lists this clonotype with many counts. The rearrangement links TRBV20-1 to TRBJ2-7; D is ambiguous. Looked up from germline, CDR1 is DFQATT and CDR2 is SNEGSKA (reference sequence). The length of the CDR3 is 12 residues. Trimming took off 4 bases at V and 3 bases at J, with 10 bases between the two ends. CDR3: CSATGLNYEQYF. DNA for the CDR3: TGCAGTGCTACCGGCTTAAACTACGAGCAGTACTTC.

This clonotype showed up just a few times. The chain couples TRBV9 to TRBJ1-1, with D tentatively TRBD1 (6 bases). Trimming removed 0 bases at V and 5 bases at J, with 17 bases between. CDR3 length: 16 residues. Germline V gene data show CDR1 as SGDLS and CDR2 as YYNGEE. The CDR3 protein is CASSVDDRRRWTEAFF. CDR3 nucleotide sequence: TGTGCCAGCAGCGTAGACGACAGGCGCCGTTGGACTGAAGCTTTCTTT.

This clonotype was seen at least ten times. The chain uses TRBV7-3 and TRBJ2-7, with D perhaps given as TRBD1 or TRBD2 (6 bases each). Trimming left V 0 bases short and J 7 bases short, with 16 bases between. Germline CDR1 reads SGHTA; CDR2 reads FQGTGA. The CDR3 runs 15 residues. CDR3 amino acids: CASSLTFGGRCEQYF. Here the CDR3 DNA reads TGTGCCAGCAGCTTAACGTTTGGGGGGCGCTGTGAGCAGTACTTC.

V gene TRBV7-8 combines with J gene TRBJ1-5, with no clear D. The CDR3 loop spans 15 amino acids. V was clipped by 5 bases and J by 0 bases, with 11 bases between them. In germline, CDR1 is SGHVS, CDR2 FQNEAQ. The CDR3 coding sequence is TGTGCCAGCAGCCCCCCAAACTATAGCAATCAGCCCCAGCATTTT. Its translation is CASSPPNYSNQPQHF.

This clonotype was found many times. The chain joins TRBV2 to TRBJ1-1; D not resolved. The germline V gene has CDR1 SNHLY and CDR2 FYNNEI. The CDR3 sequence is 12 residues long. Trimming shortened V by 11 bases and J by 4 bases, and 14 bases separated the two germline ends. In nucleotides, the CDR3 is TGTGCCGACCGACTCGGACCCACTGAAGCTTTCTTT. It codes for CADRLGPTEAFF. The full variable domain, in which reference TRBV2 and TRBJ1-1 provide the parts outside the CDR3, is EPEVTQTPSHQVTQMGQEVILRCVPISNHLYFYWYRQILGQKVEFLVSFYNNEISEKSEIFDDQFSVERPDGSNFTLKIRSTKLEDSAMYFCADRLGPTEAFFGQGTRLTVV.

The chain is built from TRBV28 and TRBJ1-1; D call uncertain. The germline V gene has CDR1 MDHEN and CDR2 SYDVKM. This CDR3 region has 15 residues. Trimming left V 0 bases short and J 1 base short, with 9 bases between. The CDR3, as DNA: TGTGCCAGCAGTTTATGGCTTCGGACGAACACTGAAGCTTTCTTT. This codes for CASSLWLRTNTEAFF.

The chain employs TRBV14 and TRBJ1-1; possible D gene TRBD1, 5 bases. V lost 4 bases and J lost 1, with 22 bases in between. The CDR3 runs to 18 residues. The V gene's germline CDR1 is SGHDN and CDR2 FVKESK. DNA for the CDR3: TGTGCCAGCAGCCCCCCGAGGGGCTTTCTGCGGTCGAACACTGAAGCTTTCTTT. Translation: CASSPPRGFLRSNTEAFF.

Ten or more counts support this clonotype. The chain employs TRBV3-1 and TRBJ2-1; TRBD1 agrees at 7 bases. Germline V lookup: CDR1 LGHDT, CDR2 YNNKEL (reference sequence). CDR3 length equals 16 residues. Trimming cost V 4 bases and J 2 bases; bases outside gene matches: 8. Written as DNA, the CDR3 is TGTGCCAGCAGCCTCGACAGGGCGAGGGCCTACAATGAGCAGTTCTTC. It encodes CASSLDRARAYNEQFF.